Below, 30 T cell receptor beta chains from the same sample are listed, as sequenced in a study of T cell responses to AZD1222 COVID-19 vaccine. TCRdb's copy holds only in-frame clones and misses some; the assay was immunoSEQ multiplex PCR. The sample consists of roughly 150,000 clones, 75% to 90% of them appearing once. The sequencing here drew on peripheral blood, taken 28 days after the second AZD1222 dose. Every receptor here comes from an adult who received the AZD1222 COVID-19 vaccine.

This chain joins TRBV9 and TRBJ2-1, with 9 bases fitting TRBD2. The CDR3 spans 15 residues. Trimming at V came to 4 bases and at J to 6 bases, leaving 8 bases not matched to a gene. Germline CDR1 reads SGDLS; CDR2 reads YYNGEE. CDR3: CASSPWTSEANEQFF. CDR3 bases: TGTGCCAGCAGCCCTTGGACTAGCGAGGCCAATGAGCAGTTCTTC.

V gene TRBV28 combines with J gene TRBJ2-5; maybe TRBD1 (5 bases). This CDR3 is built from 15 residues. CDR1 and CDR2 from the germline V gene are MDHEN and SYDVKM. Deletions cut 5 bases from V and 4 bases from J, with 17 bases between. Here the CDR3 DNA reads TGTGCCAGCAGTGCCCAGACGACAGTAGGAGAGACCCAGTACTTC. Translation: CASSAQTTVGETQYF.

V usage is TRBV28 and J usage is TRBJ2-1; 8 positions agree with TRBD2. CDR1 is MDHEN, CDR2 SYDVKM, per germline. CDR3 length equals 15 residues. Trimming at V came to 5 bases and at J to 9 bases, leaving 12 bases not matched to a gene. This CDR3 is CASSPFTGGLIEQFF. The CDR3 DNA reads TGTGCCAGCAGTCCGTTTACGGGAGGGCTGATTGAGCAGTTCTTC.

This sequence joins TRBV5-4 and TRBJ1-2; TRBD1 might be the D (6 bases). V was shortened by 4 bases and J by 9 bases, with 16 bases between the two germline ends. The CDR3 sequence is 13 residues long. Per germline, CDR1 SGHNT and CDR2 YYREEE (reference sequence). CDR3 coding DNA: TGTGCCAGCAGCAAAGGGGGGGCTGGAAGCTACACCTTC. Translated, it gives CASSKGGAGSYTF. The full variable domain, its missing parts supplied by reference TRBV5-4 and TRBJ1-2, is ETGVTQSPTHLIKTRGQQVTLRCSSQSGHNTVSWYQQALGQGPQFIFQYYREEENGRGNFPPRFSGLQFPNYSSELNVNALELDDSALYLCASSKGGAGSYTFGSGTRLTVV.

This clone was seen a handful of times. The chain is built from TRBV7-6 and TRBJ2-1, with 16 bases fitting TRBD2. CDR1 and CDR2 (germline): SGHVS, FNYEAQ. This CDR3 has 15 residues. The V segment lost 5 bases and the J segment 7 bases; nucleotides outside the gene matches: 2. The CDR3 reads CASSQGLAGGNEQFF. For the CDR3, the DNA is TGTGCCAGCAGCCAGGGACTAGCGGGAGGGAATGAGCAGTTCTTC.

The chain uses TRBV15 and TRBJ1-5; 9 bases agree with TRBD1. The CDR3 contains 12 residues. V lost 10 bases and J lost 6; bases outside the gene matches: 4. Germline CDR1 is LNHNV and CDR2 is YYDKDF (reference sequence). The CDR3 DNA is TGTGCCAGCTCACAGGGGGCTCAGCCCCAGCATTTT. This translates into CASSQGAQPQHF.

V and J are TRBV3-1 (or the pseudogene TRBV3-2) and TRBJ2-1; the D gene could be TRBD1 or TRBD2 (6 bases each). The CDR3 runs 15 residues. The germline gives CDR1 LGHDT, CDR2 YNNKEL (reference sequence). V lost 1 base and J 15 bases, leaving 22 bases between the germline ends. In DNA, the CDR3 is TGTGCCAGCAGCCAAGGACCGGGACAAAAAAAGGAGGGGTTCTTC. It is translated as CASSQGPGQKKEGFF.

This chain uses TRBV19 with TRBJ1-1, with D possibly TRBD1 on 5 matching bases. Germline CDR1 LNHDA, CDR2 SQIVND (reference sequence). V was shortened by 3 bases and J by 1 base, with 9 bases between the two germline ends. The CDR3 consists of 14 residues. CDR3 amino acids: CASSIAGANTEAFF. CDR3 DNA sequence: TGTGCCAGTAGTATCGCCGGGGCGAACACTGAAGCTTTCTTT.

This sequence joins TRBV2 and TRBJ1-2; possibly TRBD1 for D (6 bases). The length of the CDR3 is 15 residues. V was clipped by 5 bases and J by 4 bases, with 17 bases between them. Germline CDR1 reads SNHLY; CDR2 reads FYNNEI. This CDR3 reads CASSPSRGALYGYTF. The DNA for the CDR3 is TGTGCCAGCAGTCCCTCAAGGGGGGCCCTCTATGGCTACACCTTC.

The chain uses TRBV19 and TRBJ1-5, with D possibly TRBD1 on 5 matching bases. V lost 3 bases and J 3 bases, leaving 9 bases between the germline ends. Germline assignment: CDR1 LNHDA and CDR2 SQIVND (reference sequence). This CDR3 contains 14 residues. This CDR3 is CASSISTANQPQHF. The CDR3 DNA follows: TGTGCCAGTAGTATTTCGACAGCCAATCAGCCCCAGCATTTT.

This clone showed up just once. The chain combines TRBV5-1 with TRBJ2-3; unclear D gene. The CDR3 consists of 13 residues. Germline assignment: CDR1 SGHRS and CDR2 YFSETQ. Deletions cut 4 bases from V and 0 bases from J, with 6 bases between. The CDR3 is CASSDGSTDTQYF. The CDR3 bases are TGCGCCAGCAGCGATGGTAGCACAGATACGCAGTATTTT. Supplemented by reference TRBV5-1 and TRBJ2-3, the full variable domain reads KAGVTQTPRYLIKTRGQQVTLSCSPISGHRSVSWYQQTPGQGLQFLFEYFSETQRNKGNFPGRFSGRQFSNSRSEMNVSTLELGDSALYLCASSDGSTDTQYFGPGTRLTVL.

In its sample, this clone was seen a few times. The chain employs TRBV14 and TRBJ1-2; D is unclear. From germline, CDR1 is SGHDN and CDR2 FVKESK. Deletions cut 2 bases from V and 7 bases from J, with 5 bases between. CDR3 length equals 11 residues. The CDR3 DNA is TGTGCCAGCAGCCAATCGAGTGGCTACACCTTC. Translated, it gives CASSQSSGYTF.

The CDR3 coding sequence is TGTGCCAGCAGCCAAACTAGCGGGAGGGCGTCCGAGCAGTACTTC. Its translation: CASSQTSGRASEQYF. This chain uses TRBV7-2 with TRBJ2-7; 13 bases line up with TRBD2. J was trimmed by 6 bases and V by 5 bases; bases with no gene match: 7. There are 15 residues in the CDR3. The germline gives CDR1 SGHTA, CDR2 FQGNSA.

This rearrangement joins TRBV5-4 to TRBJ2-1; TRBD2 matches 11 bases. There are 16 residues in the CDR3. Trimming cost V 2 bases and J 5 bases; bases outside gene matches: 6. From germline, CDR1 is SGHNT and CDR2 YYREEE (reference sequence). The CDR3 sequence is CASSLGTSGRNNEQFF. The CDR3 nucleotides read TGTGCCAGCAGCTTAGGTACTAGCGGGAGAAACAATGAGCAGTTCTTC.

The chain recombines TRBV3-1 (or the pseudogene TRBV3-2) with TRBJ2-7; D is unresolved. The germline V gene has CDR1 LGHDT and CDR2 YNNKEL (reference sequence). V lost 2 bases to trimming and J lost 7 bases, with 6 bases between them. This CDR3 region has 11 residues. The CDR3 region is CASSQSFEQYF. Here the CDR3 DNA reads TGTGCCAGCAGCCAAAGCTTTGAGCAGTACTTC.

The V and J genes are TRBV15 and TRBJ2-7; D is tentatively TRBD1 or TRBD2 (5 bases each). CDR3 length: 17 residues. Germline V CDR1 and CDR2: LNHNV, YYDKDF (reference sequence). Between the trimmed V and J ends, which lost 0 bases and 2 bases, there was a span of 17 bases. The CDR3 sequence: CATSREGVGGLTYEQYF. CDR3 DNA: TGTGCCACCAGCAGAGAGGGGGTTGGGGGTCTGACCTACGAGCAGTACTTC.

The chain is built from TRBV18 and TRBJ1-5, with D unclear. The germline V and J ends were trimmed by 2 bases and 5 bases, with 10 bases remaining between them. Germline assignment: CDR1 KGHSH and CDR2 LQKENI. The CDR3 is 14 amino acids. CDR3 in DNA: TGTGCCAGCTCACCAGGAACCGGGGATCAGCCCCAGCATTTT. It encodes CASSPGTGDQPQHF.

This clone has only one observation. V and J are TRBV28 and TRBJ2-7, with 7 bases aligning to TRBD2. Germline CDR1 and CDR2: MDHEN and SYDVKM. This CDR3 has 15 residues. V shed 5 bases and J 2 bases; nucleotides not matched to a gene: 9. CDR3 in amino acids: CASSPSSGWTYEQYF. DNA for the CDR3: TGTGCCAGCAGTCCCTCTAGCGGTTGGACCTACGAGCAGTACTTC.

This clone has a single count. The V gene is TRBV19, the J gene TRBJ2-6, with D uncertain. V was pared by 3 bases and J by 4 bases, with 7 bases between. There are 14 residues in the CDR3. CDR1 and CDR2 (germline): LNHDA, SQIVND (reference sequence). The CDR3 here is CASSIALGANVLTF. As DNA, the CDR3 is TGTGCCAGTAGTATTGCTCTGGGGGCCAACGTCCTGACTTTC.

V and J are TRBV29-1 and TRBJ1-1; weak D call: TRBD1 (6 bases). This CDR3 is 16 amino acids long. The V end was cut by 3 bases, the J end by 6 bases, with 23 bases between. Germline CDR1 SQVTM, CDR2 ANQGSEA. CDR3 amino acids: CSVDSRQTMRGAEAFF. The CDR3 DNA is TGCAGCGTTGATTCTCGACAGACCATGAGGGGGGCTGAAGCTTTCTTT.

Points on this clone: The junction does not match germline at one end; this may be a read error. V is TRBV7-7 and J is TRBJ2-2; a possible D gene is TRBD1 (6 bases). The CDR3 consists of 16 residues. Germline CDR1 and CDR2: SSHAT and FNYEAQ (reference sequence). The CDR3 DNA follows: TGTGCTAGCAGCACTGGGGGCCCCGGCGGCACCGGGGAGCTGTTTTTT. It translates to CASSTGGPGGTGELFF. Full variable domain (outside the CDR3, taken from reference TRBV7-7 and TRBJ2-2): GAGVSQSPRYKVTKRGQDVTLRCDPISSHATLYWYQQALGQGPEFLTYFNYEAQPDKSGLPSDRFSAERPEGSISTLTIQRTEQRDSAMYRCASSTGGPGGTGELFFGEGSRLTVL.

The V and J genes are TRBV5-4 and TRBJ2-7; 8 bases map to TRBD2. This CDR3 region has 14 residues. Per the germline V gene, CDR1 is SGHNT and CDR2 is YYREEE (reference sequence). The junction had 5 bases not matched to a gene; V was cut back by 5 bases and J by 1 base. In DNA, the CDR3 is TGTGCCAGCAGTTTGACTAGCGTATCCTACGAGCAGTACTTC. Translation: CASSLTSVSYEQYF.

The chain links TRBV24-1 to TRBJ2-1, with 10 bases identical to TRBD1. This CDR3 region has 16 residues. CDR1 and CDR2 from the germline V gene are KGHDR and SFDVKD. After removal of 4 bases from V and 6 bases from J, the junction contained 8 bases not matched to a gene. The CDR3 here is CATSESGTGASNEQFF. CDR3 bases: TGTGCCACCAGTGAGTCCGGGACAGGGGCCTCCAATGAGCAGTTCTTC.

The chain joins TRBV7-9 to TRBJ1-2, with unresolved D. CDR3 length: 14 amino acids. The germline V gene has CDR1 SEHNR and CDR2 FQNEAQ (reference sequence). V was shortened by 1 base and J by 4 bases, with 10 bases between the two germline ends. Written as DNA, the CDR3 is TGTGCCAGCAGCTTAGATGCCCAGTTCTATGGCTACACCTTC. Its protein is CASSLDAQFYGYTF.

This clone appeared once. The DNA for the CDR3 is TGTGCCAGAAGCCCAACAGGTACACCCAGCCGGAGCACTGAAGCTTTCTTT. Translation: CARSPTGTPSRSTEAFF. The chain couples TRBV5-3 to TRBJ1-1, with D possibly TRBD1 on 5 matching bases. TRBV5-3 is known as an ORF, though its function is uncertain. CDR3 size: 17 residues. V dropped 4 bases and J dropped 4 bases, with 23 bases sitting between them.

V is TRBV28 and J is TRBJ1-5, with TRBD1 as a possible D gene (5 bases). CDR1 MDHEN and CDR2 SYDVKM come from the germline V gene. This CDR3 has 14 residues. Trimming took off 6 bases at V and 0 bases at J, with 9 bases between the two ends. CDR3 nucleotides: TGTGCCAGCAGCCCAGGGTCTAGCAATCAGCCCCAGCATTTT. Amino acid sequence: CASSPGSSNQPQHF.

J is TRBJ1-1 and V is TRBV7-2, with D possibly matching TRBD1 (5 bases). V lost 4 bases and J 0 bases, leaving 9 bases between the germline ends. The length of the CDR3 is 14 residues. The V gene's germline CDR1 is SGHTA and CDR2 FQGNSA. The CDR3 nucleotides are TGTGCCAGCAGCTCAGGGAACATGAACACTGAAGCTTTCTTT. Translated: CASSSGNMNTEAFF.

The rearrangement links TRBV30 to TRBJ2-1; D is uncertain. Between the trimmed V and J ends, which lost 1 base and 7 bases, there was a span of 5 bases. The length of the CDR3 is 11 residues. CDR1 and CDR2 from the germline V gene are GTSNPN and SVGIG (reference sequence). The chain's CDR3 is CAWSAVNEQFF. The CDR3 DNA sequence: TGTGCCTGGAGTGCAGTAAATGAGCAGTTCTTC.

The chain is built from TRBV24-1 and TRBJ1-5; D gene ambiguous. The CDR3 runs 13 residues. Germline CDR1 and CDR2: KGHDR and SFDVKD. Trimming pared 3 bases from V and 3 bases from J, leaving 5 bases between. CDR3 bases: TGTGCCACCAGTGATACCACCAATCAGCCCCAGCATTTT. This encodes CATSDTTNQPQHF.

The chain uses TRBV5-6 and TRBJ1-5; D perhaps matches TRBD1 (6 bases). This CDR3 spans 16 amino acids. V was pared by 7 bases and J by 1 base, with 18 bases between. CDR1 is SGHDT and CDR2 is YYEEEE in the germline V gene. The CDR3 DNA is TGTGCCAGCGGCCTCCAGGGGAGGATAAGCAATCAGCCCCAGCATTTT. Amino acids: CASGLQGRISNQPQHF.